These 7 T cell receptor beta chains originate from one sample sequenced in a study of blood T cell repertoires in COVID-19 (dated by TCRdb to the early 2020s). Libraries were made using the immunoSEQ multiplex PCR assay. TCRdb carries this immuneACCESS record with in-frame sequences only. Its versions omit some clonotypes, under half of them owing to an unresolved V gene in the studies checked, with the rest unexplained. This sample gives about 90,000 clones in total; less than 80% of them show up just once. Around 14% of the sample belongs to the ten largest clones. Material: peripheral blood. These receptors originate from a woman of 80 years or more with acute or convalescent COVID-19.

This clone has just a few counts. A junction end diverges from the germline sequence, so it may reflect a read error. V is TRBV7-7 and J is TRBJ2-1; 7 bases fit TRBD2. The germline gives CDR1 SSHAT, CDR2 FNYEAQ (reference sequence). CDR3 size: 15 residues. The DNA for the CDR3 is TGTGCTAGCAGCTCCGGGACTAATCCTTACAATGAGCAGTTCTTC. This codes for CASSSGTNPYNEQFF.

There are a few counts of this clone. The rearrangement joins TRBV19 to TRBJ1-2, with D maybe TRBD1 (6 bases). The CDR3 is 15 amino acids. With 0 bases removed from V and 0 bases from J, the gap between germline ends came to 8 bases. The germline V gene has CDR1 LNHDA and CDR2 SQIVND (reference sequence). The CDR3 spells CASSIEDSPNYGYTF. The CDR3 DNA is TGTGCCAGTAGTATAGAGGACAGCCCTAACTATGGCTACACCTTC.

The chain has TRBV6-6 and TRBJ2-7, with 8 bases lining up with TRBD1. Looked up from germline, CDR1 is MNHNY and CDR2 is SVGAGI (reference sequence). This CDR3 is 11 amino acids long. With V trimmed by 11 bases and J by 2 bases, 2 bases remained unmatched. CDR3 region: CAAGGPYEQYF. The DNA of the CDR3 is TGTGCCGCAGGGGGCCCCTACGAGCAGTACTTC.

This chain connects TRBV6-5 to TRBJ2-3; 9 nucleotides align to TRBD2. From germline, CDR1 is MNHEY and CDR2 SVGAGI. The CDR3 loop spans 12 amino acids. Trimming at V came to 7 bases and at J to 12 bases, leaving 8 bases not matched to a gene. The CDR3 spells CASTPPGTSQYF. CDR3 bases: TGTGCCAGCACCCCTCCCGGGACTAGCCAGTATTTT.

The table lists this clone with a few counts. The rearrangement links TRBV5-1 to TRBJ1-6; 8 nucleotides agree with TRBD1. J lost 8 bases, V lost 1 base, and 2 bases had no gene match. Germline CDR1 and CDR2: SGHRS and YFSETQ. The CDR3 extends over 14 amino acids. CDR3 nucleotides: TGCGCCAGCAGCTTGACAGGGGGAGATTCACCCCTCCACTTT. Translated, it gives CASSLTGGDSPLHF.

The chain recombines TRBV7-2 with TRBJ2-1; TRBD2 aligns across 11 bases. V lost 7 bases, J lost 8 bases, and 13 bases stayed unmatched. The germline CDR1 and CDR2 sequences are SGHTA and FQGNSA. This CDR3 spans 16 amino acids. CDR3 region: CASKEMGTSGGDEQFF. For the CDR3, the DNA is TGTGCCAGCAAAGAAATGGGAACTAGCGGGGGTGATGAGCAGTTCTTC.

This chain links TRBV6-1 with TRBJ1-2; 7 bases align to TRBD1. The CDR3 has 12 residues. The germline gives CDR1 MNHNS, CDR2 SASEGT. The junction had 3 bases not matched to a gene; V was cut back by 3 bases and J by 8 bases. For the CDR3, the DNA is TGTGCCAGCAGTGAGGGACAGTTGGGCTACACCTTC. As protein: CASSEGQLGYTF.